This T cell receptor (beta chain) was sequenced during a study of blood T cells in healthy people across ages. The CDR3 has 14 amino acids. Per germline, CDR1 MDHEN and CDR2 SYDVKM. V was clipped by 7 bases and J by 1 base, with 13 bases between them. The authors ran a second PCR of about 6 to 11 cycles using a sample-barcoded 5' primer and a J-beta primer mix. TCRdb ran MiXCR on the 5' RACE reads and lists one entry per CDR3 protein. The sample lists about 1.4 million distinct CDR3 sequences, approximately 59% seen once, with 6.5% to 8.5% in the top ten. The sample taken for sequencing was blood. V and J are TRBV28 and TRBJ1-2, with a weak D call TRBD1 (6 bases). This receptor was identified in a man aged 18 to 29 in good health. The CDR3 loop is CASTQTGYNYGYTF. In DNA, the CDR3 is TGTGCCAGCACCCAGACAGGATATAACTATGGCTACACCTTC.